The source of this TCR beta chain is a study of T cell responses to AZD1222 COVID-19 vaccine. Background on the study: Doses given second, at about 4 or about 12 weeks, were pooled.

Repertoires were generated with immunoSEQ multiplex PCR, while TCRdb's copy carries only in-frame clones and drops some. The table has about 97,000 clones, around 89% seen once. Details on this clone: The antigen remains undetermined.

General observations from the study: With two AZD1222 doses given, Spike-specific TCR breadth and depth both rose. Most donors were white British, females outnumbered males, and clonal diversity was possibly underestimated.

The germline gives CDR1 SGHRS, CDR2 YFSETQ. The CDR3 contains 17 residues. V lost 4 bases, J lost 2 bases, and 21 bases lay in between. The chain employs TRBV5-1 and TRBJ1-2; no firm D call. Sequencing used peripheral blood, obtained on day 0 of AZD1222 vaccination. This TCR derives from an adult in good health. CDR3: CASSPGEGFGTNYGYTF. As DNA, the CDR3 is TGCGCCAGCAGCCCTGGAGAGGGATTCGGAACCAACTATGGCTACACCTTC.